These T cell receptor beta chains were read from a single sample in a study of CXCR3-negative and CXCR3-positive naive CD8 T cells. TCRdb derives one entry per CDR3 protein from the 5' RACE reads, leaving out DNA. The sample table includes over 100,000 distinct CDR3 sequences. Input material: naive CXCR3- CD8+ T cells from blood. These receptors were taken from a human donor in good health. Some clones in this sample may be carry-over from other donors' samples. Each CDR3 is given with its conserved first and last residue. Clone sizes are given selectively: once, few, many, or a class where the clone is expanded.

v_gene	abundance	j_gene	CDR3aa
TRBV10-3	.	TRBJ2-1	CAISETARGSYNEQFF
TRBV29-1	.	TRBJ2-1	CSVETSGGALQFF
TRBV5-1	.	TRBJ2-3	CASSLGFGTDTQYF
TRBV19	.	TRBJ2-1	CATTGRSYNEQFF
TRBV7-9	.	TRBJ2-1	CASSSKTSGVYNEQFF
TRBV18	.	TRBJ2-1	CASSPRREIDNEQFF
TRBV29-1	.	TRBJ2-2	CSVVADTGELFF
TRBV27	.	TRBJ2-2	CASSRGLLTGELFF
TRBV7-9	.	TRBJ2-1	CASSRVTSGSDEQFF
TRBV29-1	.	TRBJ1-1	CSVEDKLNTEAFF
TRBV28	.	TRBJ2-5	CASKGGLETQYF
TRBV12-3/TRBV12-4	.	TRBJ2-7	CASSPPSQLYEQYF
TRBV5-1	.	TRBJ2-7	CASSFAGVNEQYF
TRBV4-1	.	TRBJ2-7	CASSQDPSEYYEQYF
TRBV28	.	TRBJ2-7	CASSTGRTPYEQYF
TRBV28	.	TRBJ2-7	CASTRWGGGAYEQYF
TRBV6-2/TRBV6-3	.	TRBJ1-1	CASSFEGGGMNTEAFF
TRBV7-6	.	TRBJ2-3	CASSLSPQAGGNTDTQYF
TRBV29-1	.	TRBJ2-5	CSVDLETQETQYF
TRBV7-3	.	TRBJ2-2	CASSTRQGDTGELFF
TRBV11-2	.	TRBJ2-1	CASSLGGAMSSYNEQFF
TRBV9	.	TRBJ2-3	CASTPRGRSDTQYF
TRBV19	.	TRBJ2-1	CASSNPPSGQFF
TRBV28	.	TRBJ1-1	CASSTTGTEAFF
TRBV19	.	TRBJ2-1	CASSIDLDYLSSYNEQFF
TRBV5-1	medium-sized	TRBJ2-7	CASSLGYEQYF
TRBV4-1	.	TRBJ2-1	CASSPTGFSTYNEQFF
TRBV20-1	.	TRBJ2-7	CSARQLAGAYEQYF
TRBV5-1	.	TRBJ2-1	CASSSLAGSDEQFF
TRBV27	.	TRBJ2-7	CASSPRQGPPYEQYF
TRBV7-3	.	TRBJ2-3	CASSLTRERPGDTQYF
TRBV12-3/TRBV12-4	.	TRBJ2-7	CASKAGRYEQYF
TRBV29-1	.	TRBJ2-1	CSVGGLLAQAIYNEQFF
TRBV28	.	TRBJ2-2	CASSLWDRESNTGELFF
TRBV5-1	.	TRBJ2-2	CASSWGRLEKGELFF
TRBV14	.	TRBJ1-1	CASSQPHRVVGSEAFF